There are a few counts of the clone carrying this T cell receptor (beta chain). The CDR3 is made up of 17 amino acids. V was trimmed by 1 base and J by 2 bases, leaving 12 bases between them. Per germline, CDR1 MNHEY and CDR2 SVGEGT. TCRbeta library preparation incorporated unique molecular identifiers. TCRdb itself ran the PCR reads through MiXCR, one entry per CDR3 protein. The repertoire holds some 600,000 distinct CDR3 sequences, with approximately 17% as singletons. The entry originates in a study of T-cell reconstitution after alpha-beta-depleted transplantation in children. The sample was PBMCs from the stem cell graft donor, taken from the stem cell graft. The TCR originated in a human donor who donated a stem cell graft to a child with acute myeloid leukemia. J is TRBJ2-6 and V is TRBV6-2 or TRBV6-3; D unresolved. The CDR3 reads CASSYYTLGTGANVLTF. The CDR3 DNA follows: TGTGCCAGCAGTTACTACACGCTAGGTACTGGGGCCAACGTCCTGACTTTC.